Shown below are 30 T cell receptor beta chains from a single sample sequenced in a study of blood T cell repertoires in COVID-19. Assay: immunoSEQ multiplex PCR; the TCRdb copy retains only in-frame clones and omits some. The sample shows over 200,000 clones, 89% of them seen only once. Source material: peripheral blood. All receptors derive from a woman between 40 and 50 years old with acute or convalescent COVID-19.

The rearrangement links TRBV24-1 to TRBJ2-3; 9 bases line up with TRBD1. The CDR3 length is 15 residues. V gave up 4 bases and J gave up 4 bases; unmatched junction bases: 5. Germline lookup yields CDR1 KGHDR and CDR2 SFDVKD. CDR3 nucleotides: TGTGCCACCAGTGACTGGGACAGGGCACCAGATACGCAGTATTTT. As protein: CATSDWDRAPDTQYF.

The rearrangement uses TRBV24-1 and TRBJ2-3; TRBD2 matches 8 bases. Trimming took 7 bases from V and 3 from J; bases not matched to a gene: 2. This CDR3 has 13 residues. Germline CDR1 reads KGHDR; CDR2 reads SFDVKD. CDR3 DNA sequence: TGTGCCACCAGCGGGGGGGCAACAGATACGCAGTATTTT. Translated: CATSGGATDTQYF.

The chain links TRBV13 to TRBJ2-7, with a possible D match to TRBD1 (7 bases). Per germline, CDR1 PRHDT and CDR2 FYEKMQ (reference sequence). Trimming stripped 5 bases from V and 6 bases from J, with 17 bases between. This CDR3 is built from 14 residues. CDR3 nucleotide sequence: TGTGCCAGCAGCCAGGGGGGAGGACGGTTCGAGCAGTACGTC. Encoded protein: CASSQGGGRFEQYV.

The chain is built from TRBV5-6 and TRBJ1-1; D gene uncertain. The CDR3 covers 13 residues. Per germline, CDR1 SGHDT and CDR2 YYEEEE. The ends were cut back, 2 bases at V and 1 base at J, with 6 bases in the middle. CDR3 sequence: CASSFPGNTEAFF. The CDR3 nucleotides are TGTGCCAGCAGCTTTCCAGGGAACACTGAAGCTTTCTTT.

J is TRBJ1-2 and V is TRBV5-6; no definite D call. CDR3 length: 12 amino acids. Deletions cut 4 bases from V and 6 bases from J, with 10 bases between. Germline values: CDR1 SGHDT, CDR2 YYEEEE. For the CDR3, the DNA is TGTGCCAGCAGCCCACTATGGGATGGCTACACCTTC. Protein product: CASSPLWDGYTF.

The V call is TRBV6-6, the J call TRBJ1-2, with 9 nucleotides matching TRBD1. CDR1 and CDR2 from the germline V gene are MNHNY and SVGAGI (reference sequence). V was pared by 4 bases and J by 8 bases, with 5 bases of the junction left unmatched. The CDR3 is made up of 13 amino acids. This CDR3 reads CASSLDRGEGYTF. In DNA, the CDR3 is TGTGCCAGCAGTTTGGACAGGGGAGAGGGCTACACCTTC.

The chain employs TRBV12-3 or TRBV12-4 and TRBJ2-1, with TRBD2 matching over 7 bases. After removal of 7 bases from V and 8 bases from J, the junction contained 5 bases not matched to a gene. The CDR3 runs to 12 residues. Here the CDR3 reads CASKMGRDEQFF. Written as DNA, the CDR3 is TGTGCCAGCAAAATGGGGAGGGATGAGCAGTTCTTC.

This rearrangement joins TRBV7-8 to TRBJ2-3; 9 bases are a match to TRBD2. This CDR3 comprises 16 residues. Trimming took 5 bases from V and 3 from J; bases not matched to a gene: 9. Germline CDR1 and CDR2: SGHVS and FQNEAQ. The CDR3 region has the DNA TGTGCCAGCAGCCGTCCGTGGACTAGCGAAACAGATACGCAGTATTTT. Translating it yields CASSRPWTSETDTQYF.

The CDR3: CASRWTDNSPLHF. CDR3 coding DNA: TGTGCCAGCAGATGGACTGATAATTCACCCCTCCACTTT. This chain joins TRBV2 and TRBJ1-6; D not certain. Germline V CDR1 and CDR2: SNHLY, FYNNEI. The V and J ends lost 6 bases and 5 bases respectively, with 8 bases between them. The CDR3 has 13 residues. The full variable domain, rest sourced from reference TRBV2 and TRBJ1-6, is EPEVTQTPSHQVTQMGQEVILRCVPISNHLYFYWYRQILGQKVEFLVSFYNNEISEKSEIFDDQFSVERPDGSNFTLKIRSTKLEDSAMYFCASRWTDNSPLHFGNGTRLTVT.

This clone showed up just once. This chain uses TRBV11-2 with TRBJ1-3; D perhaps matches TRBD1 (6 bases). The V gene's germline CDR1 is SGHAT and CDR2 FQNNGV. This CDR3 contains 17 residues. The ends were cut back, 2 bases at V and 3 bases at J, with 17 bases in the middle. The CDR3 sequence is CASSLRGGHFNGNTIYF. The CDR3 DNA sequence: TGTGCCAGCAGCTTAAGGGGGGGACACTTCAATGGAAACACCATATATTTT.

In its sample, this clone was seen once. V usage is TRBV5-8 and J usage is TRBJ1-2, with 7 bases matching TRBD1. The V segment lost 4 bases and the J segment 0 bases; nucleotides outside the gene matches: 6. Germline V CDR1 and CDR2: SGHTS, YDEGEE. The CDR3 runs to 15 residues. The CDR3 protein is CASSQGTASNYGYTF. CDR3 DNA: TGTGCCAGCAGCCAGGGGACAGCTTCTAACTATGGCTACACCTTC.

V is TRBV5-1 and J is TRBJ2-5; 8 bases agree with TRBD1. The germline V gene has CDR1 SGHRS and CDR2 YFSETQ. The V gene end was trimmed by 0 bases and the J gene end by 4 bases; junction bases not matched to a gene: 2. The length of the CDR3 is 14 residues. This chain's CDR3 is CASSLAGTGETQYF. DNA of the CDR3: TGCGCCAGCAGCTTGGCGGGGACAGGAGAGACCCAGTACTTC.

The chain recombines TRBV7-2 with TRBJ1-4; perhaps TRBD1 as D (5 bases). The CDR3 spans 13 residues. The V end lost 4 bases, the J end lost 6 bases, and 9 bases lay between the germline ends. From germline, CDR1 is SGHTA and CDR2 FQGNSA. CDR3 nucleotides: TGTGCCAGCAGCTGGTCAGGGTATGAAAAACTGTTTTTT. Translated: CASSWSGYEKLFF.

The chain links TRBV5-1 to TRBJ2-3; 8 bases match TRBD2. The CDR3 covers 14 residues. Germline CDR1 SGHRS, CDR2 YFSETQ. V gave up 1 base and J gave up 6 bases; unmatched junction bases: 4. The CDR3 DNA sequence: TGCGCCAGCAGCTTGATCATAGCGGGGGATACGCAGTATTTT. Its protein is CASSLIIAGDTQYF.

This clone was recorded only once. This chain joins TRBV11-2 and TRBJ1-6; 9 bases line up with TRBD1. Germline V gene lookup returns CDR1 SGHAT and CDR2 FQNNGV. V trimming: 11 bases; J trimming: 2 bases; junction bases outside the gene matches: 4. This CDR3 spans 14 amino acids. CDR3 in amino acids: CASGQGPYNSPLHF. The CDR3 coding sequence is TGTGCCTCCGGACAGGGGCCCTATAATTCACCCCTCCACTTT.

This chain connects TRBV30 to TRBJ1-2; TRBD1 matches at 9 bases. The germline gives CDR1 GTSNPN, CDR2 SVGIG (reference sequence). V was pared by 4 bases and J by 7 bases, with 13 bases of the junction left unmatched. This CDR3 has 15 residues. CDR3 in DNA: TGTGCCTGGATGACGAAAGGGACAGGGAAACGTGGCTACACCTTC. Protein product: CAWMTKGTGKRGYTF.

The chain carries TRBV7-2 and TRBJ1-5, with 7 bases matching TRBD1. This CDR3 has 15 residues. Germline assignment: CDR1 SGHTA and CDR2 FQGNSA. After removal of 1 base from V and 4 bases from J, the junction contained 4 bases not matched to a gene. The CDR3 spells CASSLGTGPNQPQHF. CDR3 bases: TGTGCCAGCAGCTTAGGGACAGGACCTAATCAGCCCCAGCATTTT.

The gene calls are TRBV27 and TRBJ1-1, with D possibly matching TRBD1 (6 bases). Trimming stripped 0 bases from V and 5 bases from J, with 16 bases between. Germline CDR1 is MNHEY and CDR2 is SMNVEV (reference sequence). This CDR3 spans 16 amino acids. The CDR3: CASSLSPRGGKTEAFF. DNA for the CDR3: TGTGCCAGCAGTTTATCCCCCCGAGGGGGTAAGACTGAAGCTTTCTTT.

The rearrangement uses TRBV11-2 and TRBJ2-2; TRBD1 aligns across 10 bases. Germline values: CDR1 SGHAT, CDR2 FQNNGV. V was pared by 2 bases and J by 7 bases, with 10 bases of the junction left unmatched. CDR3 length equals 17 residues. The CDR3 protein is CASSLMRTGGRNGELFF. The CDR3 DNA reads TGTGCCAGCAGCTTAATGAGGACAGGGGGGAGGAACGGGGAGCTGTTTTTT.

The genes are TRBV24-1 and TRBJ2-5; 10 positions match TRBD1. Looked up from germline, CDR1 is KGHDR and CDR2 is SFDVKD. V was clipped by 9 bases and J by 5 bases; unmatched bases: 11. The CDR3 runs to 15 residues. In nucleotides, the CDR3 is TGTGCCACCGGGGACGGACAGGGGGTACGCGAGACCCAGTACTTC. Translation gives CATGDGQGVRETQYF.

The CDR3 region is CASSQDGEKLFF. The CDR3 DNA follows: TGCGCCAGCAGCCAAGACGGGGAAAAACTGTTTTTT. J is TRBJ1-4 and V is TRBV4-1; D is unresolved. The V end lost 0 bases, the J end lost 8 bases, and 4 bases lay between the germline ends. The length of the CDR3 is 12 residues. Germline lookup yields CDR1 MGHRA and CDR2 YSYEKL.

The chain joins TRBV24-1 to TRBJ2-1, with 16 bases identical to TRBD2. This CDR3 has 21 amino acids. CDR1 and CDR2 (germline): KGHDR, SFDVKD. V trimming: 3 bases; J trimming: 0 bases; junction bases outside the gene matches: 10. The DNA for the CDR3 is TGTGCCACCAGTGATCCACGCGGGACTAGCGGGGGGGCGAGCTCCTACAATGAGCAGTTCTTC. Amino acids: CATSDPRGTSGGASSYNEQFF.

The rearrangement links TRBV6-1 to TRBJ2-7; D gene uncertain. The CDR3 runs 15 residues. Trimming removed 3 bases from V and 0 bases from J, with 12 bases in between. From germline, CDR1 is MNHNS and CDR2 SASEGT. Written as DNA, the CDR3 is TGTGCCAGCAGTGAGAATCCTAGATCCTCCTACGAGCAGTACGTC. This sequence encodes CASSENPRSSYEQYV.

The chain employs TRBV5-1 and TRBJ2-3; 9 bases map to TRBD2. Germline V gene lookup returns CDR1 SGHRS and CDR2 YFSETQ. This CDR3 is 15 amino acids long. V shed 5 bases, J shed 1 base, and the junction held 5 bases outside the gene matches. The CDR3 spells CASRELAGGTDTQYF. The CDR3 bases are TGCGCCAGCAGGGAACTAGCGGGCGGCACAGATACGCAGTATTTT.

This clone was counted once. The chain is built from TRBV21-1 and TRBJ1-5; the table assigns TRBD1, which was not confirmed against the DNA. TRBV21-1 is a listed pseudogene. The CDR3 is made up of 18 amino acids. The CDR3 protein is CASSKSRGRERANQPQHF. In DNA, the CDR3 is TGTGCCAGCAGCAAATCCAGGGGGCGGGAAAGGGCCAATCAGCCCCAGCATTTT.

The chain recombines TRBV12-2 with TRBJ1-1; the tabulated D call, TRBD1, remains unverified against the DNA. TRBV12-2 is deemed a pseudogene. The CDR3 sequence is 15 residues long. CDR3 nucleotides: TGTGCAAGTCGCTTAGTACAGGACGTGAACACTGAAGCTTTCTTT. It codes for CASRLVQDVNTEAFF.

This chain links TRBV3-1 (or the pseudogene TRBV3-2) with TRBJ1-2; the D gene is possibly TRBD1 (5 bases). Trimming left V 4 bases short and J 5 bases short, with 14 bases between. The CDR3 extends over 14 amino acids. Germline CDR1 and CDR2: LGHDT and YNNKEL (reference sequence). The CDR3 region is CASSLQGSGYGYTF. The CDR3 DNA is TGTGCCAGCAGCCTCCAGGGATCTGGGTATGGCTACACCTTC.

V usage is TRBV5-4 and J usage is TRBJ1-6, with 10 nucleotides matching TRBD1. V gave up 4 bases and J gave up 6 bases; unmatched junction bases: 10. Germline CDR1 reads SGHNT; CDR2 reads YYREEE (reference sequence). The CDR3 consists of 17 residues. The CDR3 DNA reads as TGTGCCAGCAGCGCCCGACAGGGGGCGGGTGGTAATTCACCCCTCCACTTT. This encodes CASSARQGAGGNSPLHF.

The V call is TRBV9, the J call TRBJ2-1; no clear D gene. Trimming cost V 7 bases and J 0 bases, with 8 bases left between them. The CDR3 extends over 13 amino acids. Germline lookup yields CDR1 SGDLS and CDR2 YYNGEE. CDR3 region: CASQRSSYNEQFF. The CDR3 DNA follows: TGTGCCAGCCAAAGGAGCTCCTACAATGAGCAGTTCTTC.

This rearrangement joins TRBV15 to TRBJ2-5; 9 bases agree with TRBD1. After removal of 0 bases from V and 5 bases from J, the junction contained 13 bases not matched to a gene. CDR1 LNHNV and CDR2 YYDKDF come from the germline V gene (reference sequence). The CDR3 consists of 18 residues. The CDR3: CATSRDKTRQGGRETQYF. CDR3 DNA: TGTGCCACCAGCAGAGATAAGACAAGACAGGGGGGACGGGAGACCCAGTACTTC.